Below, 5 T cell receptor beta chains from the same sample are listed, as sequenced in a study of blood T cell repertoires in COVID-19. Produced via immunoSEQ multiplex PCR; TCRdb's table is partial and in-frame only. This table has fewer than 150,000 clones, roughly 80% appearing once. Source material: peripheral blood. The receptors stem from a woman over 75 with acute or convalescent COVID-19.

CDR3 nucleotide sequence: TGTGCCAGCAGCGTAGGTGGGGGCCCTCCCTACGAGCAGTACTTC. This gives the protein CASSVGGGPPYEQYF. The chain is built from TRBV9 and TRBJ2-7, with D perhaps matching TRBD1 (6 bases). CDR1 SGDLS and CDR2 YYNGEE come from the germline V gene. The germline V and J ends were trimmed by 0 bases and 2 bases, with 12 bases remaining between them. The CDR3 runs to 15 residues.

The chain is built from TRBV28 and TRBJ1-5; D gene uncertain. The CDR3 has 13 amino acids. Germline V gene data show CDR1 as MDHEN and CDR2 as SYDVKM. V dropped 7 bases and J dropped 4 bases, with 11 bases sitting between them. The CDR3 bases are TGTGCCAGCACGATACAAGTAAATCAGCCCCAGCATTTT. This gives the protein CASTIQVNQPQHF.

This rearrangement joins TRBV4-1 to TRBJ2-1, with D unresolved. Trimming removed 1 base at V and 6 bases at J, with 13 bases between. Germline lookup yields CDR1 MGHRA and CDR2 YSYEKL. CDR3 length: 15 amino acids. The CDR3 region has the DNA TGCGCCAGCAGCCAAGTACGGTCCGCGTTCAATGAGCAGTTCTTC. It translates to CASSQVRSAFNEQFF.

The chain employs TRBV3-1 (or the pseudogene TRBV3-2) and TRBJ2-2; tentatively, D is TRBD2 (5 bases). The CDR3 runs 16 residues. Germline V CDR1 and CDR2: LGHDT, YNNKEL (reference sequence). V was pared by 3 bases and J by 7 bases, with 18 bases between. The CDR3: CASSQSAVRRGGELFF. DNA of the CDR3: TGTGCCAGCAGCCAGTCTGCGGTGCGCCGGGGCGGGGAGCTGTTTTTT.

The CDR3 loop is CASSLVSSGSTDTQYF. In DNA, the CDR3 is TGCGCCAGCAGCTTGGTTAGTAGCGGGAGCACAGATACGCAGTATTTT. The chain carries TRBV5-1 and TRBJ2-3; 7 bases are a match to TRBD2. CDR3 length: 16 amino acids. The germline V gene encodes CDR1 SGHRS and CDR2 YFSETQ. The J segment lost 0 bases and the V segment lost 0 bases, leaving 4 bases of the junction unmatched.